These 21 T cell receptor beta chains originate from one sample sequenced in a study of T cells in Graves' hyperthyroidism and ophthalmopathy. Researchers amplified the TCR beta CDR3 regions from RNA transcripts. During a first-round RT-PCR of the TCR CDR3, the HTBI primer set was used. From the multiplex PCR reads, TCRdb called clonotypes with MiXCR, one entry per CDR3 protein. The sample records about 480,000 distinct CDR3 sequences, approximately 25% being singletons. What was sequenced was blood. These TCRs come from a woman in her twenties or thirties with Graves' ophthalmopathy.

This clonotype has a count of ten or more. The chain has TRBV7-9 and TRBJ1-2, with D possibly TRBD1 on 5 matching bases. Trimming took off 2 bases at V and 7 bases at J, with 14 bases between the two ends. The CDR3 is made up of 14 amino acids. CDR1 is SEHNR, CDR2 FQNEAQ, per germline (reference sequence). CDR3: CASSLQIQGGGYTF. The CDR3 region has the DNA TGTGCCAGCAGCTTACAAATCCAGGGTGGTGGCTACACCTTC.

This clonotype was seen many times. V usage is TRBV27 and J usage is TRBJ1-2, with 7 bases aligning to TRBD1. V was clipped by 9 bases and J by 4 bases; unmatched bases: 11. CDR3 length: 14 residues. Germline loops: CDR1 MNHEY, CDR2 SMNVEV (reference sequence). The CDR3 loop reads CASRTGARVYGYTF. CDR3 nucleotides: TGTGCCAGTAGAACAGGGGCGAGGGTCTATGGCTACACCTTC.

V and J are TRBV4-1 and TRBJ1-1, with a weak D call TRBD1 (6 bases). V lost 2 bases and J lost 1, with 17 bases in between. There are 17 residues in the CDR3. The germline V gene encodes CDR1 MGHRA and CDR2 YSYEKL. The CDR3 bases are TGCGCCAGCAGCCAACTCTACGGGGGGGGCTCGAACACTGAAGCTTTCTTT. It encodes CASSQLYGGGSNTEAFF.

The chain uses TRBV5-1 and TRBJ1-1, with D possibly TRBD1 on 6 matching bases. The CDR3 covers 15 residues. Germline lookup yields CDR1 SGHRS and CDR2 YFSETQ. V was pared by 0 bases and J by 5 bases, with 14 bases between. DNA of the CDR3: TGCGCCAGCAGCTTGGATTCGGGAGGGGGAACTGAAGCTTTCTTT. It specifies CASSLDSGGGTEAFF.

This clonotype was found many times. The CDR3 DNA follows: TGCAGTGCTTATAAACCGGGACAGGGCCCGAACACTGAAGCTTTCTTT. It yields the protein CSAYKPGQGPNTEAFF. The V and J genes are TRBV20-1 and TRBJ1-1; 9 bases align to TRBD1. CDR1 is DFQATT, CDR2 SNEGSKA, per germline (reference sequence). CDR3 size: 16 residues. V trimming: 5 bases; J trimming: 1 base; junction bases outside the gene matches: 11.

This clonotype was seen repeatedly, ten times or more. The rearrangement links TRBV6-1 to TRBJ2-7, with 9 nucleotides matching TRBD2. In germline, CDR1 is MNHNS, CDR2 SASEGT. The CDR3 length is 16 residues. V shed 4 bases and J 0 bases; nucleotides not matched to a gene: 7. The CDR3 is CASSGGLARASYEQYF. CDR3 DNA sequence: TGTGCCAGCAGTGGTGGACTAGCGAGGGCCTCCTACGAGCAGTACTTC.

This clonotype was observed many times. The rearrangement joins TRBV7-2 to TRBJ2-7; no clear D gene. The CDR3 sequence is 14 residues long. Germline V gene lookup returns CDR1 SGHTA and CDR2 FQGNSA. Trimming cost V 3 bases and J 5 bases, with 14 bases left between them. The CDR3 region is CASSFTRTSHEQYF. The CDR3 nucleotides read TGTGCCAGCAGCTTCACACGGACCAGCCACGAGCAGTACTTC.

This clonotype was picked up many times. The chain couples TRBV27 to TRBJ1-1; no firm D call. Looked up from germline, CDR1 is MNHEY and CDR2 is SMNVEV (reference sequence). The CDR3 extends over 15 amino acids. V lost 3 bases and J lost 1, with 12 bases in between. The CDR3 nucleotides read TGTGCCAGCAGTTTCCGCTGGGCCGGGAACACTGAAGCTTTCTTT. This encodes CASSFRWAGNTEAFF.

This clonotype was counted ten times or more. The chain links TRBV20-1 to TRBJ1-2; 9 bases line up with TRBD1. Germline values: CDR1 DFQATT, CDR2 SNEGSKA (reference sequence). The trim removed 1 base at V and 2 bases at J, leaving 8 bases unmatched. The CDR3 is 16 amino acids. The CDR3 is CSARAYRGRGNYGYTF. In DNA, the CDR3 is TGCAGTGCTAGAGCTTACAGGGGGCGAGGGAACTATGGCTACACCTTC.

This clonotype has a count of ten or more. The chain combines TRBV7-2 with TRBJ2-7; D is tentatively TRBD1 or TRBD2 (5 bases each). V lost 5 bases, J lost 4 bases, and 12 bases lay in between. The germline gives CDR1 SGHTA, CDR2 FQGNSA. CDR3 length equals 13 residues. The CDR3 loop reads CASSPGPRYEQYF. CDR3 nucleotides: TGTGCCAGCAGCCCGGGACCGAGGTACGAGCAGTACTTC.

This clonotype has a count of ten or more. The CDR3 sequence: CASSLYGGGNQPQHF. The CDR3 DNA is TGTGCCAGCAGTCTCTACGGGGGGGGCAATCAGCCCCAGCATTTT. This chain links TRBV28 with TRBJ1-5; D might be TRBD1 (5 bases). V lost 5 bases and J 2 bases, leaving 13 bases between the germline ends. The CDR3 contains 15 residues. Per germline, CDR1 MDHEN and CDR2 SYDVKM.

This clonotype was seen ten or more times. The V and J genes are TRBV27 and TRBJ2-7; TRBD1 aligns across 11 bases. The CDR3 is 15 amino acids. Trimming cost V 5 bases and J 3 bases; bases outside gene matches: 6. The germline gives CDR1 MNHEY, CDR2 SMNVEV (reference sequence). CDR3 residues: CASSLGTGGNYEQYF. CDR3 nucleotides: TGTGCCAGCAGTCTAGGGACAGGGGGGAACTACGAGCAGTACTTC.

This clonotype showed up many times. This chain links TRBV14 with TRBJ1-1, with D perhaps matching TRBD1 (5 bases). V lost 5 bases, J lost 7 bases, and 11 bases lay in between. The CDR3 runs to 12 residues. Per germline, CDR1 SGHDN and CDR2 FVKESK. The CDR3 here is CASSWGPHEAFF. The CDR3 nucleotides are TGTGCCAGCAGCTGGGGACCGCATGAAGCTTTCTTT.

In this sample, this clonotype turned up many times. The V gene is TRBV4-3, the J gene TRBJ2-7, with TRBD1 as a possible D gene (6 bases). The germline CDR1 and CDR2 sequences are LGHNA and YSLEER. The V gene lost 8 bases and the J gene lost 2 bases, with 13 bases spanning the gap. The CDR3 extends over 13 amino acids. The CDR3: CASARTVTYEQYF. The CDR3 DNA reads TGCGCCAGCGCACGGACAGTCACCTACGAGCAGTACTTC.

Many counts were recorded for this clonotype. The rearrangement uses TRBV29-1 and TRBJ1-2; D not resolved. The CDR3 runs 18 residues. CDR1 SQVTM and CDR2 ANQGSEA come from the germline V gene. V lost 1 base, J lost 0 bases, and 21 bases lay in between. CDR3 loop: CSVEVLIGRPAANYGYTF. In DNA, the CDR3 is TGCAGCGTTGAAGTCTTGATCGGCAGACCAGCAGCTAACTATGGCTACACCTTC.

There are a few counts of this clonotype. This rearrangement joins TRBV5-8 to TRBJ1-2; 10 bases are a match to TRBD1. With V trimmed by 4 bases and J by 3 bases, 3 bases remained unmatched. The germline V gene encodes CDR1 SGHTS and CDR2 YDEGEE. The CDR3 is made up of 14 amino acids. CDR3 loop: CASSMTGGYYGYTF. The CDR3 DNA is TGTGCCAGCAGCATGACAGGGGGCTACTATGGCTACACCTTC. The variable domain in full, with the rest retrieved from reference TRBV5-8 and TRBJ1-2, is EAGVTQSPTHLIKTRGQQATLRCSPISGHTSVYWYQQALGLGLQFLLWYDEGEERNRGNFPPRFSGRQFPNYSSELNVNALELEDSALYLCASSMTGGYYGYTFGSGTRLTVV.

This clonotype was counted many times. CDR3: CASRQTAGQNYEQYF. The CDR3 DNA reads TGTGCCAGCAGACAAACAGCGGGACAAAACTACGAGCAGTACTTC. This sequence joins TRBV27 and TRBJ2-7; a possible D gene is TRBD2 (7 bases). From germline, CDR1 is MNHEY and CDR2 SMNVEV (reference sequence). V was clipped by 6 bases and J by 3 bases, with 18 bases between them. This CDR3 region has 15 residues.

This clonotype was recorded many times. This chain connects TRBV12-3 or TRBV12-4 to TRBJ1-1; 7 positions agree with TRBD1. The V gene end was trimmed by 6 bases and the J gene end by 5 bases; junction bases not matched to a gene: 15. CDR3 length: 16 residues. The CDR3 loop reads CASSSAWTGWGTEAFF. CDR3 bases: TGTGCCAGCAGCTCCGCCTGGACAGGCTGGGGGACTGAAGCTTTCTTT.

Comments on this clonotype: A much larger clone is a single base away; this may be a read error. V usage is TRBV10-2 and J usage is TRBJ1-1; TRBD1 aligns across 7 bases. The CDR3 has 12 residues. Per germline, CDR1 WSHSY and CDR2 SAAADI. J was trimmed by 11 bases and V by 7 bases; bases with no gene match: 10. CDR3 protein: CASISQGLVAFF. The DNA of the CDR3 is TGCGCCAGCATCTCACAGGGGTTGGTGGCTTTCTTT.

This clonotype showed up many times. This rearrangement joins TRBV12-3 or TRBV12-4 to TRBJ1-6; D might be TRBD1 (6 bases). V shed 9 bases and J shed 6 bases, with 12 bases lying between them. The CDR3 length is 13 residues. This CDR3 is CASGRGSNSPLHF. The CDR3 coding sequence is TGTGCCAGTGGAAGGGGGTCTAATTCACCCCTCCACTTT.

The table lists this clonotype with a count of one. The V and J genes are TRBV6-2 or TRBV6-3 and TRBJ2-7; no clear D gene. The CDR3 contains 13 residues. Germline V lookup: CDR1 MNHEY, CDR2 SVGEGT. V lost 6 bases and J lost 2, with 11 bases in between. The CDR3 nucleotides are TGTGCCAGCAGCCATCCCTCTACCTACGAGCAGTACTTC. Its protein product is CASSHPSTYEQYF.